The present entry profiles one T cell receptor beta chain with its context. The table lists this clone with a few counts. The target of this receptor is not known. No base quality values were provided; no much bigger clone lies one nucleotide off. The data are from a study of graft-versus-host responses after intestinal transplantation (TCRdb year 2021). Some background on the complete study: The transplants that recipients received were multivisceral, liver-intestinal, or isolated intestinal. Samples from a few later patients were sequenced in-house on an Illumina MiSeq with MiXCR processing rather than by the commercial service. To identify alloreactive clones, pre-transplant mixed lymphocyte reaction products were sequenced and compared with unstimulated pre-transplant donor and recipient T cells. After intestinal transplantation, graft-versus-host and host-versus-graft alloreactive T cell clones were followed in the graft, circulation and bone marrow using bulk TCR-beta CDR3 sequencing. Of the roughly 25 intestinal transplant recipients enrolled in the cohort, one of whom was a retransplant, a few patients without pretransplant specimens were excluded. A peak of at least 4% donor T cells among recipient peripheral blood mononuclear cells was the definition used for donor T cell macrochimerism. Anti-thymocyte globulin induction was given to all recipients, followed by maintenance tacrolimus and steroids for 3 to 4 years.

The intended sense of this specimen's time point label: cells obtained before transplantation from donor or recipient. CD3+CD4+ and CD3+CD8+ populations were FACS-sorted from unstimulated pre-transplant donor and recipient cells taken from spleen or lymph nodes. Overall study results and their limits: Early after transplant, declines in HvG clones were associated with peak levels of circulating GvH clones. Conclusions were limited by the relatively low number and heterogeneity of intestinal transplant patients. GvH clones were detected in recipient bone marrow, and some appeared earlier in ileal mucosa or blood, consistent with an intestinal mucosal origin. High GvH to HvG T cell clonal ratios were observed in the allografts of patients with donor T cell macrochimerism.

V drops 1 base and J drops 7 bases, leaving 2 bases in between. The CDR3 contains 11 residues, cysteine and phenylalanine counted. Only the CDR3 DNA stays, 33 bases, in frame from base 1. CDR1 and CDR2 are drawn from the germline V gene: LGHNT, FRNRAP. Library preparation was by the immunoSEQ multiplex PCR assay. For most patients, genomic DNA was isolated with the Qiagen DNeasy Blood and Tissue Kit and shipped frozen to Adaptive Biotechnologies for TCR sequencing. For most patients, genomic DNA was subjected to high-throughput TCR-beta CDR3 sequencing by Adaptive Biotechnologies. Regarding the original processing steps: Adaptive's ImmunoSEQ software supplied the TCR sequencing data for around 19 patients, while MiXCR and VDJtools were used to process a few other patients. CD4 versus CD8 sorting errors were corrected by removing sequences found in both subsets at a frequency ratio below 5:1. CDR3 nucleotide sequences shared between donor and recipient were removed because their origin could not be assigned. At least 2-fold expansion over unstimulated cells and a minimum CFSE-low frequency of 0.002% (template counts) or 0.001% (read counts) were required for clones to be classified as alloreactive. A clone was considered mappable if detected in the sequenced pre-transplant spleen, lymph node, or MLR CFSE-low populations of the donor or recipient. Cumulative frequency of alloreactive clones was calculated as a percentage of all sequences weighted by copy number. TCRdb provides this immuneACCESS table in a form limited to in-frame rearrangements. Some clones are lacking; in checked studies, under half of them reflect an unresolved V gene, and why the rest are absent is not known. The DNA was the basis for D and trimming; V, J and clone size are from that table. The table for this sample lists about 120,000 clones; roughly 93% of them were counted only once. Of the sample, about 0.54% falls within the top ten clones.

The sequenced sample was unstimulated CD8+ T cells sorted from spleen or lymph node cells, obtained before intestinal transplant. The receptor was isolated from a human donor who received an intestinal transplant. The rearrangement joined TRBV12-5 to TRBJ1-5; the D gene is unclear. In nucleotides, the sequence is TGTGCTAGTGGTTTGGGGCAGCCCCAGCATTTT. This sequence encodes CASGLGQPQHF.